The rows below give T cell receptor beta chains drawn from one sample of a study of blood T cell repertoires in COVID-19. Produced via immunoSEQ multiplex PCR; TCRdb's table is partial and in-frame only. The repertoire includes about 180,000 clones, roughly 86% of them detected once, and 1.6% sits in the top ten. Material for sequencing was peripheral blood. These receptors all stem from a woman in her forties or fifties with acute or convalescent COVID-19. Both conserved end residues are part of each CDR3. The order of the fields is CDR3 protein, CDR3 DNA, CDR3 length, D gene, J gene, V gene, clone size. The D gene is left open where the match is weak. A clone size is listed for some rows: how often the clone was seen (once, few, many), or a class if it is expanded.

cdr3_aa: CASTPIAQNYGYTF
cdr3_nt: TGTGCCAGCACCCCCATCGCCCAGAACTATGGCTACACCTTC
cdr3_length: 14
d_call: .
j_call: TRBJ1-2
v_call: TRBV6-5
clone_size: .

cdr3_aa: CASSLEGANGYTF
cdr3_nt: TGTGCCAGCAGCTTGGAGGGGGCGAATGGCTACACCTTC
cdr3_length: 13
d_call: TRBD1
j_call: TRBJ1-2
v_call: TRBV7-2
clone_size: .

cdr3_aa: CATSAGIGSPLHF
cdr3_nt: TGTGCCACCAGTGCCGGTATCGGTTCACCCCTCCACTTT
cdr3_length: 13
d_call: .
j_call: TRBJ1-6
v_call: TRBV24-1
clone_size: .

cdr3_aa: CASSPPSLYSTDTQYF
cdr3_nt: TGTGCCAGCTCACCACCGAGTCTCTATAGCACAGATACGCAGTATTTT
cdr3_length: 16
d_call: .
j_call: TRBJ2-3
v_call: TRBV18
clone_size: .

cdr3_aa: CASIGGAGGDNEQFF
cdr3_nt: TGTGCCAGCATCGGAGGGGCGGGCGGTGACAATGAGCAGTTCTTC
cdr3_length: 15
d_call: .
j_call: TRBJ2-1
v_call: TRBV6-5
clone_size: .

cdr3_aa: CASSQNQGETQYF
cdr3_nt: TGCGCCAGCAGCCAGAACCAGGGAGAGACCCAGTACTTC
cdr3_length: 13
d_call: .
j_call: TRBJ2-5
v_call: TRBV4-3
clone_size: once

cdr3_aa: CASSSNYYGYTF
cdr3_nt: TGTGCCAGCAGCTCAAACTACTATGGCTACACCTTC
cdr3_length: 12
d_call: .
j_call: TRBJ1-2
v_call: TRBV5-5
clone_size: .

cdr3_aa: CASSLDRGLNSPLHF
cdr3_nt: TGTGCCAGCAGCCTCGACAGGGGGCTGAATTCACCCCTCCACTTT
cdr3_length: 15
d_call: TRBD1
j_call: TRBJ1-6
v_call: TRBV7-2
clone_size: .

cdr3_aa: CASKREVGTYGYTF
cdr3_nt: TGTGCCAGCAAGCGGGAAGTGGGTACCTATGGCTACACCTTC
cdr3_length: 14
d_call: .
j_call: TRBJ1-2
v_call: TRBV27
clone_size: once

cdr3_aa: CASSRQGAKSGVGELFF
cdr3_nt: TGTGCCAGCAGCCGACAGGGGGCGAAATCCGGGGTCGGGGAGCTGTTTTTT
cdr3_length: 17
d_call: TRBD1
j_call: TRBJ2-2
v_call: TRBV6-6
clone_size: once

cdr3_aa: CASSQDQGSYEQYF
cdr3_nt: TGCGCCAGCAGCCAAGATCAGGGGTCCTACGAGCAGTACTTC
cdr3_length: 14
d_call: .
j_call: TRBJ2-7
v_call: TRBV4-1
clone_size: .

cdr3_aa: CASSLPTLSDTQYF
cdr3_nt: TGTGCCAGCAGCTTACCCACATTGTCGGATACGCAGTATTTT
cdr3_length: 14
d_call: .
j_call: TRBJ2-3
v_call: TRBV7-3
clone_size: .

cdr3_aa: CASSQAGLVHEQYF
cdr3_nt: TGTGCCAGCAGTCAGGCAGGGTTGGTGCACGAGCAGTACTTC
cdr3_length: 14
d_call: .
j_call: TRBJ2-7
v_call: TRBV6-5
clone_size: once

cdr3_aa: CASSSDRNYGYTF
cdr3_nt: TGTGCCAGCTCTTCAGACAGAAACTATGGCTACACCTTC
cdr3_length: 13
d_call: .
j_call: TRBJ1-2
v_call: TRBV18
clone_size: .

cdr3_aa: CASSYGAGLNEKLFF
cdr3_nt: TGTGCCAGCAGTTATGGGGCAGGCCTTAATGAAAAACTGTTTTTT
cdr3_length: 15
d_call: .
j_call: TRBJ1-4
v_call: TRBV6-5
clone_size: .

cdr3_aa: CASSPEGDRAGNTIYF
cdr3_nt: TGTGCCAGCAGCCCAGAGGGCGACCGGGCTGGAAACACCATATATTTT
cdr3_length: 16
d_call: .
j_call: TRBJ1-3
v_call: TRBV9
clone_size: .

cdr3_aa: CASSLGGDTQYF
cdr3_nt: TGTGCCAGCAGTCTGGGAGGGGATACGCAGTATTTT
cdr3_length: 12
d_call: TRBD2
j_call: TRBJ2-3
v_call: TRBV6-2/TRBV6-3
clone_size: .

cdr3_aa: CASSLAGLLTGELFF
cdr3_nt: TGTGCCAGCAGCTTAGCGGGTCTGTTAACCGGGGAGCTGTTTTTT
cdr3_length: 15
d_call: .
j_call: TRBJ2-2
v_call: TRBV11-2
clone_size: once

cdr3_aa: CASSQDYGLYGYTF
cdr3_nt: TGCGCCAGCAGCCAAGATTACGGTTTGTATGGCTACACCTTC
cdr3_length: 14
d_call: .
j_call: TRBJ1-2
v_call: TRBV4-3
clone_size: .

cdr3_aa: CASSPGEESTQYF
cdr3_nt: TGTGCCAGCAGTCCCGGGGAGGAATCGACGCAGTATTTT
cdr3_length: 13
d_call: .
j_call: TRBJ2-3
v_call: TRBV6-6
clone_size: .

cdr3_aa: CASSYSSTGNTEAFF
cdr3_nt: TGTGCCAGCAGTTACTCCTCGACGGGGAACACTGAAGCTTTCTTT
cdr3_length: 15
d_call: .
j_call: TRBJ1-1
v_call: TRBV6-2/TRBV6-3
clone_size: once

cdr3_aa: CASSSRQGGGYTF
cdr3_nt: TGTGCCAGCAGCTCTCGACAGGGGGGAGGCTACACCTTC
cdr3_length: 13
d_call: TRBD1
j_call: TRBJ1-2
v_call: TRBV7-3
clone_size: .

cdr3_aa: CACRLAGEQYF
cdr3_nt: TGTGCCTGCAGACTAGCCGGCGAGCAGTACTTC
cdr3_length: 11
d_call: TRBD2
j_call: TRBJ2-7
v_call: TRBV6-5
clone_size: once

cdr3_aa: CAIRLNRAGNEQYF
cdr3_nt: TGTGCCATCAGATTGAACAGGGCCGGGAACGAGCAGTACTTC
cdr3_length: 14
d_call: .
j_call: TRBJ2-7
v_call: TRBV10-3
clone_size: .

cdr3_aa: CASSWGTGEYGYTF
cdr3_nt: TGTGCCAGCAGCTGGGGGACAGGGGAATATGGCTACACCTTC
cdr3_length: 14
d_call: TRBD1
j_call: TRBJ1-2
v_call: TRBV13
clone_size: once

cdr3_aa: CASSPNRDNQPQHF
cdr3_nt: TGTGCCAGCTCACCGAACAGGGACAATCAGCCCCAGCATTTT
cdr3_length: 14
d_call: .
j_call: TRBJ1-5
v_call: TRBV18
clone_size: .

cdr3_aa: CASSIAGNSYEQYF
cdr3_nt: TGTGCCAGCAGCATAGCGGGGAACTCCTACGAGCAGTACTTC
cdr3_length: 14
d_call: TRBD2
j_call: TRBJ2-7
v_call: TRBV6-6
clone_size: .

cdr3_aa: CASSVAGGRTDTQYF
cdr3_nt: TGCGCCAGCAGTGTAGCGGGAGGTCGCACAGATACGCAGTATTTT
cdr3_length: 15
d_call: TRBD2
j_call: TRBJ2-3
v_call: TRBV10-1
clone_size: .

cdr3_aa: CASTPGQGNTEAFF
cdr3_nt: TGTGCCAGCACCCCTGGGCAGGGTAACACTGAAGCTTTCTTT
cdr3_length: 14
d_call: .
j_call: TRBJ1-1
v_call: TRBV9
clone_size: .

cdr3_aa: CASSLAGGGGRAFF
cdr3_nt: TGTGCCAGCAGCTTAGCAGGGGGGGGCGGGCGAGCTTTCTTT
cdr3_length: 14
d_call: .
j_call: TRBJ1-1
v_call: TRBV7-8
clone_size: .

cdr3_aa: CASSQGAGVRRDTQYF
cdr3_nt: TGCGCCAGCAGCCAAGGAGCGGGAGTGAGACGAGATACGCAGTATTTT
cdr3_length: 16
d_call: TRBD2
j_call: TRBJ2-3
v_call: TRBV4-3
clone_size: .

cdr3_aa: CASSPGTGSTNSPLHF
cdr3_nt: TGTGCCAGCTCACCGGGGACAGGGAGTACTAATTCACCCCTCCACTTT
cdr3_length: 16
d_call: TRBD1
j_call: TRBJ1-6
v_call: TRBV18
clone_size: .

cdr3_aa: CASSPGQGAYNQPQHF
cdr3_nt: TGCGCCAGCAGCCCTGGACAGGGGGCATACAATCAGCCCCAGCATTTT
cdr3_length: 16
d_call: TRBD1
j_call: TRBJ1-5
v_call: TRBV5-1
clone_size: .

cdr3_aa: CSASQGYTEAFF
cdr3_nt: TGCAGTGCTAGTCAGGGTTACACTGAAGCTTTCTTT
cdr3_length: 12
d_call: .
j_call: TRBJ1-1
v_call: TRBV20-1
clone_size: .

cdr3_aa: CAWSPPQTGVQETQYF
cdr3_nt: TGTGCCTGGAGTCCCCCCCAGACAGGGGTCCAAGAGACCCAGTACTTC
cdr3_length: 16
d_call: TRBD1
j_call: TRBJ2-5
v_call: TRBV30
clone_size: few

cdr3_aa: CASSSTGFGGYTF
cdr3_nt: TGTGCCAGCAGTTCAACAGGATTCGGTGGCTACACCTTC
cdr3_length: 13
d_call: .
j_call: TRBJ1-2
v_call: TRBV27
clone_size: .

cdr3_aa: CASSTTGQGGGYTF
cdr3_nt: TGTGCCAGCAGCACTACGGGGCAGGGAGGTGGCTACACCTTC
cdr3_length: 14
d_call: .
j_call: TRBJ1-2
v_call: TRBV9
clone_size: .